The entry that follows covers one TCR beta chain sequence. Antigen specificity is unknown. Germline lookup yields CDR1 MNHNS and CDR2 SASEGT. The CDR3 consists of 15 residues. V lost 6 bases to trimming and J lost 4 bases; unmatched junction nucleotides: 11. The data originate from a study of CD8 T cells in ankylosing spondylitis. Quantitative 5'-RACE with molecular barcodes produced the TCR beta libraries. TCRdb fed the 5' RACE reads into MiXCR, producing one record per CDR3 protein. Among approximately 350,000 distinct CDR3 sequences, 14% to 15% were seen once, and the ten largest hold approximately 1.1%. Points from the study as a whole: A CD8+ phenotype characterized the disease-linked clones, which were relatively rare in peripheral blood.

The chain combines TRBV6-1 with TRBJ2-5, with 7 bases matching TRBD1. This receptor was taken from a male donor with ankylosing spondylitis or in good health (not recorded which). Input material: blood, either unsorted or a sorted T cell fraction (not recorded which). CDR3 protein: CASSLQGVGGETQYF. DNA of the CDR3: TGTGCCAGCAGCCTCCAGGGGGTCGGAGGAGAGACCCAGTACTTC.